The clone carrying this T cell receptor beta chain showed up just once. What it binds is unknown. This sample was included in a study of cytomegalovirus exposure and HLA in healthy donors. Whole-study context: The 110 or so validation repertoires were produced on the same platform as the 500 to 800 repertoires of the first cohort. This was reported in a later analysis.

The data were produced by immunoSEQ multiplex PCR, yet TCRdb's version contains in-frame clones alone and is incomplete. Of about 130,000 clones in the sample, roughly nine tenths were seen once. Findings of the study overall: Most TCRs appeared rarely, but some public TCRs recurred in many donors. Specific recognition of CMV antigens was confirmed in vitro for a few chains (all CMV-associated).

The roughly 120-subject validation cohort, separate from the roughly 700-subject first cohort, included the donors. CDR1 and CDR2 (germline): MNHEY, SMNVEV (reference sequence). V dropped 10 bases and J dropped 2; count of bases not matched to a gene: 6. The CDR3 is 13 residues long. The rearrangement uses TRBV27 and TRBJ2-5; 8 nucleotides align to TRBD2. Sequenced sample: PBMCs. This sequence was found in a woman aged 18 to 35 in good health and CMV-seronegative. This CDR3 reads CATRRGGQETQYF. The CDR3 nucleotides are TGTGCCACCAGACGGGGGGGTCAAGAGACCCAGTACTTC.